This TCR beta chain was identified during a study of blood T cells in healthy people across ages. CDR1 and CDR2 (germline): LNHDA, SQIVND (reference sequence). The CDR3 length is 13 residues. V was trimmed by 3 bases and J by 8 bases, leaving 11 bases between them. Using a J-beta primer mix together with a sample-barcoded 5' primer, a second PCR was run for roughly 6 to 12 cycles. TCRdb itself ran the 5' RACE reads through MiXCR, one entry per CDR3 protein. The repertoire includes 1.2 million to 1.5 million distinct CDR3 sequences, roughly 45% of them detected once, and roughly 8.2% sits in the top ten.

The chain employs TRBV19 and TRBJ2-1; no reliable D call. The TCR comes from a woman between 18 and 29 years old in good health. The specimen sequenced was blood. In DNA form, the CDR3 reads TGTGCCAGTAGTATTCAACCCCGTGATGAGCAGTTCTTC. Residues: CASSIQPRDEQFF.